Below, one T cell receptor beta chain is given with its context. The repertoire was sequenced with immunoSEQ multiplex PCR; TCRdb's copy has only in-frame clones and lacks some. The table lists around 190,000 clones, 84% of them singletons, with 3% to 3.5% in the top ten. CDR1 and CDR2 (germline): SEHNR, FQNEAQ (reference sequence). With V trimmed by 7 bases and J by 2 bases, 6 bases remained unmatched. This CDR3 is built from 14 residues. The sample belongs to a study of blood T cell repertoires in COVID-19. The sample consisted of PBMCs or T cells enriched from blood (not recorded which). The chain has TRBV7-9 and TRBJ1-2; 8 bases are shared with TRBD1. This sequence originates from a woman aged 25 to 39 who had been exposed to COVID-19. In DNA form, the CDR3 reads TGTGCCAGCATATCAGGGGGCGCCAACTATGGCTACACCTTC. It is translated as CASISGGANYGYTF.